This T cell receptor (beta chain) was recorded in a study of CD8 T cells in ankylosing spondylitis (dated by TCRdb to between 2016 and 2019). Turning to the overall study: The study set out to find disease-linked TCR variants by profiling T cell receptor beta repertoires in ankylosing spondylitis patients and healthy donors. The whole study cohort included about a hundred healthy donors and 25 ankylosing spondylitis patients. Peripheral blood was sampled, and synovial fluid was also collected from ankylosing spondylitis patients.

The trim is 8 bases for V and 8 bases for J, with a gap of 6 bases between the germline ends. CDR1 and CDR2 are drawn from the germline V gene: MNHNS, SASEGT. The CDR3 has 10 amino acids, counting the end cysteine and phenylalanine. Left in the record is the CDR3 DNA by itself, 30 bases read in frame from the first base. Broad study findings and their caveats: A TCR beta motif made up of several highly homologous amino acid variants appeared to be characteristic of blood from ankylosing spondylitis patients. The disease-linked clones were reported to be significantly enriched in matched synovial fluid samples from ankylosing spondylitis patients. A CD8+ phenotype was shown by the disease-linked clones, which were found at relatively low frequencies in peripheral blood. Some of the motif variants had been reported before in the synovial fluid and blood of reactive arthritis patients, a finding that suggests common disease-initiation mechanisms.

Sequencing used an Illumina HiSeq 2500. Quantitative 5'-RACE with molecular barcodes was used to prepare TCR beta libraries. Per the authors' processing: Disease-linked TCR variants were identified with a new computational method built on a probabilistic model of VDJ rearrangement. TCRdb's own reprocessing of the public reads used fastp at Q25 and MiXCR and kept productive beta chains. Each record represents a unique CDR3 protein, reported with the most common genes and DNA among its rows. The V and J calls and clone size come from TCRdb's table, not from the authors' own analysis. Here the sample has about 250,000 distinct CDR3 sequences; 15% to 20% occur a single time. The ten largest account for around a third of the sample. Concerning this clonotype itself: Its antigen is not yet known. Base-call qualities are not available, and no considerably larger clone is one nucleotide away.

The receptor was derived from a male donor with ankylosing spondylitis or in good health (not recorded which). Sequenced input: blood, either unsorted or a sorted T cell fraction (not recorded which). The chain is encoded by TRBV6-1 joined to TRBJ2-2; the D call is possibly TRBD1 or TRBD2, each sharing 5 bases. The DNA is as follows: TGTGCCAGCGGGGGTGGGGAGCTGTTTTTT. This is translated as CASGGGELFF.